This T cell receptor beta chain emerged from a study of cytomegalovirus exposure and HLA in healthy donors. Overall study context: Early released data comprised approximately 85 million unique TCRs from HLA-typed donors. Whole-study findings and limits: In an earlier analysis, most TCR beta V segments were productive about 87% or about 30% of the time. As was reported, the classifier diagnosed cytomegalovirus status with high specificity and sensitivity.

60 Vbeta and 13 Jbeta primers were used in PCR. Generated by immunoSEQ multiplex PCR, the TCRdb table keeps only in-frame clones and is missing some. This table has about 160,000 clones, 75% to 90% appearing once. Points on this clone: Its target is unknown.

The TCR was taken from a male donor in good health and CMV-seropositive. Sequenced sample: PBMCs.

CDR3 in amino acids: CASSAPQGRTYGYTF. The CDR3 DNA sequence: TGTGCCAGCAGTGCACCACAGGGGCGCACCTATGGCTACACCTTC. The genes are TRBV2 and TRBJ1-2; 7 bases map to TRBD1. The germline gives CDR1 SNHLY, CDR2 FYNNEI. Trimming removed 4 bases from V and 4 bases from J; junction bases left unmatched: 9. The CDR3 is 15 residues long.